A single sample gave rise to the 14 T cell receptor beta chains below, sequenced in a study of shared clonotypes between healthy human individuals. Assay: immunoSEQ multiplex PCR; the TCRdb copy retains only in-frame clones and omits some. The profile shows under 1,100,000 clones, 60% to 80% of them singletons. The sequencing sample was made of memory CD4+ T cells sorted from blood. Subset described: CD45RA-negative fraction. These receptors all come from a young man in good health.

This chain connects TRBV6-6 to TRBJ1-6; D gene unclear. V dropped 4 bases and J dropped 4 bases, with 8 bases sitting between them. This CDR3 is 14 amino acids long. Germline lookup yields CDR1 MNHNY and CDR2 SVGAGI (reference sequence). Written as DNA, the CDR3 is TGTGCCAGCAGTTCATTCGAGTATAATTCACCCCTCCACTTT. It specifies CASSSFEYNSPLHF.

J is TRBJ2-7 and V is TRBV12-5, with TRBD2 matching 8 bases. The CDR3 has 15 amino acids. Germline V gene data show CDR1 as LGHNT and CDR2 as FRNRAP. The J segment lost 2 bases and the V segment lost 3 bases, leaving 6 bases of the junction unmatched. The CDR3 sequence: CASGFWAGGPYEQYF. CDR3 nucleotides: TGTGCTAGTGGTTTTTGGGCGGGAGGACCCTACGAGCAGTACTTC.

The chain is built from TRBV5-4 and TRBJ2-7; D might be TRBD1 or TRBD2, each matching 5 bases. This CDR3 contains 13 residues. Germline values: CDR1 SGHNT, CDR2 YYREEE (reference sequence). The germline V and J ends were trimmed by 2 bases and 3 bases, with 9 bases remaining between them. CDR3 sequence: CASSFGGSYEQYF. The DNA of the CDR3 is TGTGCCAGCAGCTTTGGGGGAAGCTACGAGCAGTACTTC.

The chain recombines TRBV10-3 with TRBJ1-1; no firm D call. The V gene's germline CDR1 is ENHRY and CDR2 SYGVKD. CDR3 length: 14 residues. Trimming shortened V by 3 bases and J by 5 bases, and 13 bases separated the two germline ends. As DNA, the CDR3 is TGTGCCATCAGTGACTACGGAGGGAGTACTGAAGCTTTCTTT. Its translation: CAISDYGGSTEAFF.

The chain uses TRBV14 and TRBJ1-6, with D perhaps matching TRBD1 (5 bases). Germline CDR1 reads SGHDN; CDR2 reads FVKESK. The CDR3 length is 14 residues. Deletions cut 1 base from V and 10 bases from J, with 11 bases between. CDR3 bases: TGTGCCAGCAGCCAAGTTGGGGACCGGTCACCCCTCCACTTT. Encoded protein: CASSQVGDRSPLHF.

The V and J genes are TRBV18 and TRBJ2-7; 7 bases align to TRBD1. CDR1 and CDR2 (germline): KGHSH, LQKENI. This CDR3 region has 14 residues. Trimming took 5 bases from V and 4 from J; bases not matched to a gene: 8. The CDR3 nucleotides are TGTGCCAGCTCATCCGGGACAGTCGAATACGAGCAGTACTTC. Residues: CASSSGTVEYEQYF.

The rearrangement joins TRBV30 to TRBJ1-3; no clear D. Trimming left V 0 bases short and J 0 bases short, with 9 bases between. Germline assignment: CDR1 GTSNPN and CDR2 SVGIG (reference sequence). The CDR3 contains 15 residues. The DNA for the CDR3 is TGTGCCTGGAGTGTCGCACTCAGCTCTGGAAACACCATATATTTT. Translating it yields CAWSVALSSGNTIYF.

This clone showed up just a few times. The J gene is TRBJ2-2, the V gene TRBV7-9; possibly TRBD1 for D (6 bases). The CDR3 length is 14 residues. CDR1 and CDR2 from the germline V gene are SEHNR and FQNEAQ (reference sequence). The V end lost 2 bases, the J end lost 4 bases, and 8 bases lay between the germline ends. The CDR3 coding sequence is TGTGCCAGCAGCTTATCCAGGGGCACCGGGGAGCTGTTTTTT. It encodes CASSLSRGTGELFF.

The chain employs TRBV19 and TRBJ2-7; TRBD1 matches 7 bases. The CDR3 is made up of 16 amino acids. Germline V CDR1 and CDR2: LNHDA, SQIVND (reference sequence). V was clipped by 7 bases and J by 5 bases; unmatched bases: 17. Here the CDR3 reads CASTPRGTGSNNEQYF. In DNA, the CDR3 is TGTGCCAGTACCCCCAGGGGGACGGGGTCAAACAACGAGCAGTACTTC.

V is TRBV6-1 and J is TRBJ2-5; unclear D gene. Trimming shortened V by 5 bases and J by 1 base, and 8 bases separated the two germline ends. Germline CDR1 reads MNHNS; CDR2 reads SASEGT. CDR3 length equals 13 residues. The CDR3 DNA sequence: TGTGCCAGCAGTAAATCCCTCCAAGAGACCCAGTACTTC. As protein: CASSKSLQETQYF.

The V and J genes are TRBV2 and TRBJ2-5; 15 nucleotides align to TRBD2. Germline V gene sequence: CDR1 SNHLY, CDR2 FYNNEI. V shed 1 base, J shed 5 bases, and the junction held 5 bases outside the gene matches. This CDR3 has 17 residues. DNA for the CDR3: TGTGCCAGCAGTGAAGGGACTAGCGGGGGGGCTCGGGAGACCCAGTACTTC. Protein: CASSEGTSGGARETQYF.

This chain connects TRBV7-2 to TRBJ2-7; D uncertain. This CDR3 spans 14 amino acids. The V gene's germline CDR1 is SGHTA and CDR2 FQGNSA. Trimming removed 1 base at V and 4 bases at J, with 11 bases between. The DNA of the CDR3 is TGTGCCAGCAGCTTAGGGCGGCCCACATACGAGCAGTACTTC. Its protein product is CASSLGRPTYEQYF.

The gene calls are TRBV7-9 and TRBJ2-2; TRBD1 is a possible D gene (6 bases). CDR1 and CDR2 from the germline V gene are SEHNR and FQNEAQ (reference sequence). V was clipped by 6 bases and J by 6 bases, with 11 bases between them. This CDR3 spans 13 amino acids. Here the CDR3 DNA reads TGTGCCAGCAGGAGACAGGCGGCCGGGGAGCTGTTTTTT. This encodes CASRRQAAGELFF. Drawing the rest from reference TRBV7-9 and TRBJ2-2, the complete variable domain is DTGVSQNPRHKITKRGQNVTFRCDPISEHNRLYWYRQTLGQGPEFLTYFQNEAQLEKSRLLSDRFSAERPKGSFSTLEIQRTEQGDSAMYLCASRRQAAGELFFGEGSRLTVL.

This chain connects TRBV18 to TRBJ1-2; D gene ambiguous. This CDR3 has 13 amino acids. Looked up from germline, CDR1 is KGHSH and CDR2 is LQKENI. V lost 1 base, J lost 4 bases, and 7 bases lay in between. In DNA form, the CDR3 reads TGTGCCAGCTCACCACTTTTCAGCTATGGCTACACCTTC. This sequence encodes CASSPLFSYGYTF.